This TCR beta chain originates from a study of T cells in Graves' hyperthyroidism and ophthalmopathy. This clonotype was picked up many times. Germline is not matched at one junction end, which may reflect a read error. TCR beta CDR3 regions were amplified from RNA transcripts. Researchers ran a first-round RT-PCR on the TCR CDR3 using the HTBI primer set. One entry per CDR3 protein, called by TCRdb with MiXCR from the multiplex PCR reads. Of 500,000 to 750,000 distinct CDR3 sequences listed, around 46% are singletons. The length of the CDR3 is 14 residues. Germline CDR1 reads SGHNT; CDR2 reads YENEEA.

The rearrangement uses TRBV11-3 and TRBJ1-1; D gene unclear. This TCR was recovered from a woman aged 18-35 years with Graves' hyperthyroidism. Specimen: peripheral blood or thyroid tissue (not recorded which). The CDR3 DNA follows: TGCGCCAGCAGCTTGTTGGGGTTGAACACTGAAGCTTTCTTT. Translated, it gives CASSLLGLNTEAFF.